These 31 T cell receptor beta chains were sequenced from one sample in a study of shared clonotypes between healthy human individuals. Assay used: immunoSEQ multiplex PCR; TCRdb lists only in-frame clones, some missing. This table has some 2,500,000 clones, 80% to 95% appearing once. Sequences were obtained from naive CD4+ T cells from PBMCs. Subset noted: CD45RA+ positively selected. These receptors were taken from a man younger than 35 in good health. Some clones in this sample may be carry-over from other donors' samples.

This clone was counted a few times. This chain links TRBV7-2 with TRBJ1-4; D is unclear. The CDR3 runs 15 residues. Trimming left V 2 bases short and J 7 bases short, with 14 bases between. Germline V CDR1 and CDR2: SGHTA, FQGNSA. The DNA of the CDR3 is TGTGCCAGCAGCTTATATAGTGGGCGCGGTGAAAAACTGTTTTTT. Protein: CASSLYSGRGEKLFF.

The J gene is TRBJ1-4, the V gene TRBV5-1, with 7 positions matching TRBD1. Germline assignment: CDR1 SGHRS and CDR2 YFSETQ. J was trimmed by 5 bases and V by 5 bases; bases with no gene match: 6. CDR3 size: 14 residues. CDR3: CASSGGQHNEKLFF. CDR3 sequence (DNA): TGCGCCAGCAGTGGGGGACAGCACAATGAAAAACTGTTTTTT.

This chain joins TRBV29-1 and TRBJ2-2; D remains ambiguous. The V end was cut by 7 bases, the J end by 1 base, with 4 bases between. This CDR3 has 11 amino acids. Germline-derived CDR1 and CDR2 are SQVTM and ANQGSEA. CDR3 bases: TGCAGCGCCCAGAACACCGGGGAGCTGTTTTTT. Translation: CSAQNTGELFF.

As to this clone: The same CDR3 is also encoded by other DNA sequences in this sample. The rearrangement uses TRBV18 and TRBJ2-1; tentatively, D is TRBD2 (5 bases). The CDR3 is 15 amino acids. Germline loops: CDR1 KGHSH, CDR2 LQKENI. V lost 2 bases and J 0 bases, leaving 8 bases between the germline ends. For the CDR3, the DNA is TGTGCCAGCTCACCAAGCGGAGGCTCCTACAATGAGCAGTTCTTC. This codes for CASSPSGGSYNEQFF. Using reference TRBV18 and TRBJ2-1 for the parts outside the CDR3, the full variable domain is NAGVMQNPRHLVRRRGQEARLRCSPMKGHSHVYWYRQLPEEGLKFMVYLQKENIIDESGMPKERFSAEFPKEGPSILRIQQVVRGDSAAYFCASSPSGGSYNEQFFGPGTRLTVL.

This chain uses TRBV7-3 with TRBJ2-1, with 12 bases matching TRBD2. Germline V gene data show CDR1 as SGHTA and CDR2 as FQGTGA. Trimming removed 5 bases from V and 3 bases from J; junction bases left unmatched: 8. The CDR3 spans 17 residues. The CDR3 protein is CASSPEASGRGYNEQFF. Written as DNA, the CDR3 is TGTGCCAGCAGCCCTGAGGCTAGCGGGAGGGGCTACAATGAGCAGTTCTTC.

The chain joins TRBV5-4 to TRBJ2-5; 10 bases are a match to TRBD2. After removal of 4 bases from V and 5 bases from J, the junction contained 11 bases not matched to a gene. Looked up from germline, CDR1 is SGHNT and CDR2 is YYREEE (reference sequence). This CDR3 spans 16 amino acids. The chain's CDR3 is CASSPTLGLATETQYF. The CDR3 nucleotides read TGTGCCAGCAGCCCCACGTTGGGACTAGCGACGGAGACCCAGTACTTC.

The chain joins TRBV20-1 to TRBJ2-1, with D possibly TRBD1 on 5 matching bases. Trimming shortened V by 7 bases and J by 11 bases, and 15 bases separated the two germline ends. This CDR3 is built from 11 residues. Germline V gene sequence: CDR1 DFQATT, CDR2 SNEGSKA (reference sequence). The CDR3: CSGPQGDKQFF. Here the CDR3 DNA reads TGCAGTGGGCCCCAGGGTGACAAGCAGTTCTTC.

The genes are TRBV5-4 and TRBJ2-1, with 7 nucleotides matching TRBD1. This CDR3 is built from 16 residues. With 5 bases clipped from V and 0 bases from J, the junction kept 8 bases outside the gene matches. Germline loops: CDR1 SGHNT, CDR2 YYREEE (reference sequence). CDR3 DNA sequence: TGTGCCAGCAGACGGGGACAGATGAGCTCCTACAATGAGCAGTTCTTC. This codes for CASRRGQMSSYNEQFF.

Notes on this clone: Other DNA sequences in the same sample also yield this CDR3. The chain couples TRBV6-5 to TRBJ2-5; 8 bases are shared with TRBD2. V was clipped by 3 bases and J by 5 bases; unmatched bases: 5. This CDR3 is 14 amino acids long. The germline gives CDR1 MNHEY, CDR2 SVGAGI. The chain's CDR3 is CASSYSGKGETQYF. CDR3 sequence (DNA): TGTGCCAGCAGTTATAGCGGGAAAGGGGAGACCCAGTACTTC.

The V and J genes are TRBV7-9 and TRBJ1-3; 7 bases map to TRBD1. The CDR3 has 17 amino acids. Trimming cost V 5 bases and J 0 bases; bases outside gene matches: 10. From germline, CDR1 is SEHNR and CDR2 FQNEAQ (reference sequence). The CDR3 loop is CASSRDRDSGSGNTIYF. The CDR3 DNA reads TGTGCCAGCAGCCGAGACCGGGACAGCGGCTCTGGAAACACCATATATTTT.

This rearrangement joins TRBV28 to TRBJ2-5; 9 bases are shared with TRBD1. Germline assignment: CDR1 MDHEN and CDR2 SYDVKM. The V gene end was trimmed by 7 bases and the J gene end by 5 bases; junction bases not matched to a gene: 8. The CDR3 is 14 residues long. This CDR3 is CASNQNRGRETQYF. Written as DNA, the CDR3 is TGTGCCAGCAACCAAAACAGGGGGCGGGAGACCCAGTACTTC.

The chain couples TRBV6-1 to TRBJ2-7; 8 nucleotides match TRBD1. Germline V gives CDR1 MNHNS, CDR2 SASEGT. The CDR3 sequence is 15 residues long. Trimming at V came to 4 bases and at J to 5 bases, leaving 10 bases not matched to a gene. The CDR3 reads CASSALQGVAHEQYF. For the CDR3, the DNA is TGTGCCAGCAGTGCCCTACAGGGGGTTGCTCACGAGCAGTACTTC.

This chain joins TRBV2 and TRBJ2-4; a weak D match, TRBD2 (6 bases). The V end lost 2 bases, the J end lost 7 bases, and 9 bases lay between the germline ends. The CDR3 contains 13 residues. Looked up from germline, CDR1 is SNHLY and CDR2 is FYNNEI. CDR3 DNA: TGTGCCAGCAGTGAAAGTCTAGCGAACATTCAGTACTTC. Translated: CASSESLANIQYF.

This chain joins TRBV28 and TRBJ1-5; TRBD1 matches at 10 bases. CDR1 MDHEN and CDR2 SYDVKM come from the germline V gene. V dropped 6 bases and J dropped 4; count of bases not matched to a gene: 9. The CDR3 runs 16 residues. CDR3 protein: CASSSVWGQGNQPQHF. The CDR3 bases are TGTGCCAGCAGCTCCGTGTGGGGACAGGGGAATCAGCCCCAGCATTTT.

Details on this clone: Other DNA sequences of this sample code for an identical CDR3. The genes are TRBV5-1 and TRBJ2-7; D may be TRBD2 (6 bases). Germline CDR1 is SGHRS and CDR2 is YFSETQ. V lost 0 bases and J lost 0, with 10 bases in between. The CDR3 sequence is 15 residues long. The CDR3 sequence: CASSLAGGSSYEQYF. CDR3 DNA sequence: TGCGCCAGCAGCTTGGCTGGGGGGAGCTCCTACGAGCAGTACTTC.

On this clone itself: This same CDR3 is encoded by further DNA sequences in the sample. The chain carries TRBV5-1 and TRBJ2-1; 11 bases are shared with TRBD2. Germline lookup yields CDR1 SGHRS and CDR2 YFSETQ. CDR3 length: 16 amino acids. The J segment lost 4 bases and the V segment lost 3 bases, leaving 6 bases of the junction unmatched. CDR3 DNA: TGCGCCAGCAGCTGGGGACTAGCGGAGACATACAATGAGCAGTTCTTC. Translation gives CASSWGLAETYNEQFF.

This clone turned up a few times. V usage is TRBV5-1 and J usage is TRBJ2-7; D is ambiguous. Trimming stripped 3 bases from V and 0 bases from J, with 1 base between. This CDR3 spans 11 amino acids. Germline CDR1 is SGHRS and CDR2 is YFSETQ. The CDR3 region is CASSYSYEQYF. CDR3 nucleotide sequence: TGCGCCAGCAGCTACTCCTACGAGCAGTACTTC.

The V gene is TRBV7-2, the J gene TRBJ2-7; no definite D call. The CDR3 runs 12 residues. V lost 5 bases and J lost 6, with 11 bases in between. The germline V gene has CDR1 SGHTA and CDR2 FQGNSA. CDR3 sequence reads: CASSPSLPEQYF. The CDR3 region has the DNA TGTGCCAGCAGCCCCAGCCTCCCCGAGCAGTACTTC.

This chain joins TRBV4-2 and TRBJ1-1; a weak D match, TRBD1 (6 bases). The germline CDR1 and CDR2 sequences are LGHNA and YNFKEQ. CDR3 size: 15 residues. Trimming removed 0 bases from V and 2 bases from J, with 10 bases in between. CDR3: CASSQEGQTNTEAFF. The CDR3 DNA reads as TGTGCCAGCAGCCAAGAAGGACAGACCAACACTGAAGCTTTCTTT.

This chain links TRBV12-5 with TRBJ2-1; 12 nucleotides agree with TRBD1. The CDR3 totals 15 residues. In germline, CDR1 is LGHNT, CDR2 FRNRAP. The trim removed 6 bases at V and 6 bases at J, leaving 6 bases unmatched. CDR3 nucleotides: TGTGCTAGTGGCCAGGGACAGGGGGCGGGCAATGAGCAGTTCTTC. Translated, it gives CASGQGQGAGNEQFF.

This clone appeared once. The sample holds other DNA sequences that translate to the same CDR3. The CDR3 DNA reads as TGCGCCAGCAGCAGGACTAGCGGACAAGAGACCCAGTACTTC. Translated, it gives CASSRTSGQETQYF. The rearrangement links TRBV5-1 to TRBJ2-5, with 10 bases aligning to TRBD2. After removal of 4 bases from V and 2 bases from J, the junction contained 2 bases not matched to a gene. The CDR3 spans 14 residues. Germline V gene data show CDR1 as SGHRS and CDR2 as YFSETQ.

The chain employs TRBV5-4 and TRBJ1-2; TRBD1 is a possible D gene (5 bases). The germline CDR1 and CDR2 sequences are SGHNT and YYREEE (reference sequence). Trimming pared 4 bases from V and 3 bases from J, leaving 16 bases between. The CDR3 runs 15 residues. CDR3 bases: TGTGCCAGCAGCGCTCCCGGACGGGGACACTATGGCTACACCTTC. It translates to CASSAPGRGHYGYTF.

CDR3: CASSSGPGENTEAFF. CDR3 DNA: TGTGCCAGCAGCTCGGGCCCCGGGGAGAACACTGAAGCTTTCTTT. The rearrangement joins TRBV5-4 to TRBJ1-1; D remains ambiguous. V was pared by 3 bases and J by 1 base, with 13 bases between. This CDR3 has 15 amino acids. Germline CDR1 reads SGHNT; CDR2 reads YYREEE (reference sequence). Full variable domain (missing parts from reference TRBV5-4 and TRBJ1-1): ETGVTQSPTHLIKTRGQQVTLRCSSQSGHNTVSWYQQALGQGPQFIFQYYREEENGRGNFPPRFSGLQFPNYSSELNVNALELDDSALYLCASSSGPGENTEAFFGQGTRLTVV.

The rearrangement links TRBV2 to TRBJ2-7; 14 bases line up with TRBD2. Trimming removed 8 bases from V and 4 bases from J; junction bases left unmatched: 7. The germline gives CDR1 SNHLY, CDR2 FYNNEI. The CDR3 contains 15 residues. CDR3 DNA: TGTGCCAGCCTAGGACTAGCGGGAGGACGATACGAGCAGTACTTC. This gives the protein CASLGLAGGRYEQYF.

This chain uses TRBV6-1 with TRBJ1-3, with TRBD1 matching over 7 bases. Trimming removed 8 bases from V and 2 bases from J; junction bases left unmatched: 0. CDR1 and CDR2 from the germline V gene are MNHNS and SASEGT. The length of the CDR3 is 12 residues. In DNA, the CDR3 is TGTGCCAGCCAGGGGGCTGGAAACACCATATATTTT. It specifies CASQGAGNTIYF.

This chain joins TRBV5-1 and TRBJ2-7, with 16 bases fitting TRBD2. Germline V gene data show CDR1 as SGHRS and CDR2 as YFSETQ. The CDR3 is made up of 16 amino acids. Trimming removed 5 bases from V and 3 bases from J; junction bases left unmatched: 5. CDR3 DNA: TGCGCCAGCAGGCTGGGACTAGCGGGAGGGTACTACGAGCAGTACTTC. Translating gives CASRLGLAGGYYEQYF.

The V gene is TRBV7-9, the J gene TRBJ2-7; 7 nucleotides agree with TRBD2. V lost 1 base to trimming and J lost 6 bases; unmatched junction nucleotides: 9. Germline V gene lookup returns CDR1 SEHNR and CDR2 FQNEAQ (reference sequence). This CDR3 contains 15 residues. The CDR3 DNA reads as TGTGCCAGCAGCTTAGTGGGACTAAGGGACCGCGAGCAGTACTTC. This gives the protein CASSLVGLRDREQYF.

The J gene is TRBJ1-2, the V gene TRBV28, with D perhaps matching TRBD1 (6 bases). Germline V gene lookup returns CDR1 MDHEN and CDR2 SYDVKM. The CDR3 consists of 15 residues. Trimming removed 6 bases at V and 0 bases at J, with 14 bases between. This chain's CDR3 is CASSTGQTPNYGYTF. The DNA of the CDR3 is TGTGCCAGCAGCACCGGACAGACTCCTAACTATGGCTACACCTTC.

Only a few counts were recorded for this clone. The rearrangement links TRBV29-1 to TRBJ1-2; no clear D. The CDR3 extends over 12 amino acids. Trimming took 7 bases from V and 2 from J, leaving 11 bases between them. Per germline, CDR1 SQVTM and CDR2 ANQGSEA. The CDR3 region has the DNA TGCAGCGCAACCGGACGGAACTATGGCTACACCTTC. This gives the protein CSATGRNYGYTF.

The chain joins TRBV20-1 to TRBJ1-2; D is perhaps TRBD1 (5 bases). Trimming stripped 4 bases from V and 6 bases from J, with 9 bases between. Germline V lookup: CDR1 DFQATT, CDR2 SNEGSKA (reference sequence). The CDR3 consists of 11 residues. This CDR3 is CSAMGGNGYTF. In DNA form, the CDR3 reads TGCAGTGCTATGGGGGGGAATGGCTACACCTTC.

The chain joins TRBV5-1 to TRBJ1-3, with 8 bases identical to TRBD1. Germline V CDR1 and CDR2: SGHRS, YFSETQ. This CDR3 is built from 14 residues. With 4 bases clipped from V and 7 bases from J, the junction kept 7 bases outside the gene matches. The CDR3 reads CASSLRGQENTIYF. CDR3 nucleotides: TGCGCCAGCAGCCTCAGGGGGCAAGAGAACACCATATATTTT.